This T cell receptor beta chain was obtained from a study of identifying expanded T cells in peripheral blood. Study-wide findings and caveats: Variance in clone template counts between approximately 2-week samples significantly increased with total template count across all healthy donors. Differentially abundant clones: about 1.1 between replicates, 15 to 17 at approximately two weeks, less than 25 at four.

The germline V gene has CDR1 MDHEN and CDR2 SYDVKM. Trimming cost V 3 bases and J 7 bases; bases outside gene matches: 5. The CDR3 runs 14 residues. Assay used: immunoSEQ multiplex PCR; TCRdb lists only in-frame clones, some missing. The data hold around 78,000 clones, with just under 85% observed a single time. Regarding this clone: What it binds is not known.

No infections or other immune events were documented during collection. The gene calls are TRBV28 and TRBJ1-4; TRBD1 aligns across 7 bases. The TCR was taken from a person aged 18 to 75 in good health. Specimen: blood. The CDR3 nucleotides read TGTGCCAGCAGTTTTCGAGAGGGGGCTGAAAAACTGTTTTTT. Its translation is CASSFREGAEKLFF. Full variable domain (rest looked up from reference TRBV28 and TRBJ1-4): DVKVTQSSRYLVKRTGEKVFLECVQDMDHENMFWYRQDPGLGLRLIYFSYDVKMKEKGDIPEGYSVSREKKERFSLILESASTNQTSMYLCASSFREGAEKLFFGSGTQLSVL.